The clone carrying this T cell receptor (beta chain) was found a few times. These data come from a study of T-cell reconstitution after alpha-beta-depleted transplantation in children. The CDR3 loop spans 16 amino acids. With V trimmed by 7 bases and J by 0 bases, 3 bases remained unmatched. CDR1 and CDR2 (germline): SGHTA, FQGNSA. Researchers prepared the TCRbeta library using unique molecular identifiers, the study reports. Each CDR3 protein is one row after TCRdb ran MiXCR on the PCR reads. Of around 240,000 distinct CDR3 sequences in the sample, approximately 8% were seen once. The clonotype comes from a male patient under 18 who had a stem cell transplant for acute lymphoblastic leukemia, so the T cells may come from the graft donor. The material sequenced was PBMCs, mostly from graft donor cells, taken 180 days after TCRalphabeta/CD19-depleted stem cell transplant. This chain uses TRBV7-2 with TRBJ2-2; 12 bases align to TRBD2. The CDR3 sequence is CASTRTSGANTGELFF. As DNA, the CDR3 is TGTGCCAGCACTAGGACTAGCGGGGCGAACACCGGGGAGCTGTTTTTT.